This TCR beta chain was documented in a study of early T cells in non-severe SARS-CoV-2 infection. Study summary: Sequencing input comprised bulk RNA from unsorted whole blood; chain pairing was not available.

The V and J ends lost 2 bases and 6 bases respectively, with 5 bases between them. CDR1 and CDR2 (germline): LGHDT, YNNKEL (reference sequence). This CDR3 has 12 amino acids. Unique molecular identifiers were added to individual cDNA molecules. A single record per CDR3 protein comes from TCRdb applying MiXCR to the 5' RACE reads. The sample has tens of thousands of distinct CDR3 sequences, 9.5% seen once. Many counts were recorded for this clonotype. This clonotype was sampled from an adult who was a healthcare worker with PCR-confirmed SARS-CoV-2 infection or an uninfected control (not recorded which). The chain recombines TRBV3-1 with TRBJ1-5; D gene unclear. The source material was whole blood. This CDR3 reads CASSQRGQPQHF. The CDR3 bases are TGTGCCAGCAGCCAAAGAGGTCAGCCCCAGCATTTT.